This TCR beta chain was recovered during a study of type 1 regulatory T cells. Overall study findings and caveats: Compared with non-type 1 regulatory T cells, type 1 regulatory T cells showed a more restricted TCR repertoire.

Each CDR3 protein is one row after TCRdb ran MiXCR on the reads. The sample lists roughly 65,000 distinct CDR3 sequences, almost 50% occurring once. In regard to this clonotype: Its target is unknown.

The V gene's germline CDR1 is MGHRA and CDR2 YSYEKL. The CDR3 has 16 residues. With 1 base clipped from V and 4 bases from J, the junction kept 6 bases outside the gene matches. What was sequenced was cultured non-Tr1 T cells, either the whole culture or a sorted T cell fraction (not recorded which). The chain joins TRBV4-1 to TRBJ2-7; 11 nucleotides line up with TRBD1. This sequence originates from a human donor in good health. In nucleotides, the CDR3 is TGCGCCAGCAGCCAAGGACGAGGGACAGGGGGTTACGAGCAGTACTTC. This sequence encodes CASSQGRGTGGYEQYF.